This paragraph covers one T cell receptor (beta chain) sequence. What it binds is unknown. Germline V CDR1 and CDR2: SGHDN, FVKESK. CDR3 length: 14 residues. J lost 6 bases, V lost 4 bases, and 4 bases had no gene match. This sample was included in a study of cytomegalovirus exposure and HLA in healthy donors. About the study: From donors who were HLA-typed, an early data release held approximately 84 million unique TCRs. Broader study findings: Donors belonging to an Asian-associated ancestry cluster reportedly showed fewer N-insertions in productive TCRs than the approximately 690-donor mean, according to what a later analysis found. According to an earlier analysis, most TCR beta V segments yielded productive rearrangements about 87% or about 30% of the time. Per published accounts, TCR beta sequences correctly predicted the HLA-A and HLA-B alleles of most subjects.

The PCR ran on 60 Vbeta and 13 Jbeta primers. Sequenced by immunoSEQ multiplex PCR; TCRdb stores in-frame clones only, minus some. Of fewer than 300,000 clones in the sample, about 80% were seen once. This receptor was identified in a girl aged 2-10 years in good health and CMV-seronegative. Material: PBMCs. V is TRBV14 and J is TRBJ2-7; 12 positions match TRBD2. CDR3 loop: CASSPRLAGAEQYF. The CDR3 nucleotides read TGTGCCAGCAGCCCCCGACTAGCGGGAGCCGAGCAGTACTTC. Looking up the rest from reference TRBV14 and TRBJ2-7 gives the full variable domain: EAGVTQFPSHSVIEKGQTVTLRCDPISGHDNLYWYRRVMGKEIKFLLHFVKESKQDESGMPNNRFLAERTGGTYSTLKVQPAELEDSGVYFCASSPRLAGAEQYFGPGTRLTVT.